This TCR beta chain appears in the sequencing data of a study of blood T cell repertoires in COVID-19. Produced via immunoSEQ multiplex PCR; TCRdb's table is partial and in-frame only. Of 150,000 to 200,000 clones listed, 82% are singletons. The CDR3 loop spans 14 amino acids. Germline CDR1 reads GTSNPN; CDR2 reads SVGIG (reference sequence). The ends were cut back, 4 bases at V and 0 bases at J, with 12 bases in the middle. The sample was peripheral blood. The TCR sequence derives from a woman in her 70s with acute or convalescent COVID-19. The chain has TRBV30 and TRBJ1-2; possible D gene TRBD1, 6 bases. The CDR3 spells CAWIRGGTNYGYTF. CDR3 DNA sequence: TGTGCCTGGATTAGGGGGGGTACTAACTATGGCTACACCTTC.